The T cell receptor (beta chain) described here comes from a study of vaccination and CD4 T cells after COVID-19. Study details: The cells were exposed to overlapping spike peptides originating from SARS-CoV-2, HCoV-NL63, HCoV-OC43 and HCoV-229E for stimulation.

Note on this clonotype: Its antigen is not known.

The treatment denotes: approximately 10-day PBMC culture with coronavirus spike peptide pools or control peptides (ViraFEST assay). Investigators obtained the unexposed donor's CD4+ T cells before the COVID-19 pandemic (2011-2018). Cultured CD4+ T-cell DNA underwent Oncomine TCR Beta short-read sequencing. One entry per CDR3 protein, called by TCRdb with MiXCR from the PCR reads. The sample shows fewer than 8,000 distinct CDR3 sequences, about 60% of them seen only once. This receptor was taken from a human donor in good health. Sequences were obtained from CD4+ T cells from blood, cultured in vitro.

The CDR3 loop is CASSYTVNTEAFF. CDR3 nucleotides: TGTGCCAGCAGCTACACAGTGAACACTGAAGCTTTCTTT. The chain joins TRBV7-7 to TRBJ1-1; the D is unclear. The germline V gene encodes CDR1 SSHAT and CDR2 FNYEAQ (reference sequence). Trimming removed 4 bases at V and 0 bases at J, with 6 bases between. The CDR3 sequence is 13 residues long.